This T cell receptor (beta chain) appears in the sequencing data of a study of blood T cells in healthy people across ages. Whole-study context: About one barcoded TCR beta cDNA was captured per two T cells. Regarding the study as a whole: There were more naive CD4+ cells and higher diversity in long-lived donors than in aged donors.

Next came a second PCR, run for roughly 6 to 11 cycles, which used a sample-barcoded 5' primer along with a J-beta primer mix. The yield of each sample was at least 2.5 million CDR3-containing paired-end reads. TCRdb reprocessed the 5' RACE reads via MiXCR and lists one record per CDR3 protein. Among 750,000 to 950,000 distinct CDR3 sequences listed, about 55% were seen once. They isolated at least 6 million PBMCs from each sample. To note about this clonotype: No antigen is known for it.

Germline V gene data show CDR1 as SNHLY and CDR2 as FYNNEI. This CDR3 spans 14 amino acids. With 3 bases removed from V and 13 bases from J, the gap between germline ends came to 19 bases. The material sequenced was blood. This TCR came from a man at least 80 years old in good health. The chain couples TRBV2 to TRBJ2-4, with a tentative D call TRBD2 (6 bases). In DNA, the CDR3 is TGTGCCAGCAGTGAGAATGGTTTACCGGGGGAGCAGTACTTC. It specifies CASSENGLPGEQYF.